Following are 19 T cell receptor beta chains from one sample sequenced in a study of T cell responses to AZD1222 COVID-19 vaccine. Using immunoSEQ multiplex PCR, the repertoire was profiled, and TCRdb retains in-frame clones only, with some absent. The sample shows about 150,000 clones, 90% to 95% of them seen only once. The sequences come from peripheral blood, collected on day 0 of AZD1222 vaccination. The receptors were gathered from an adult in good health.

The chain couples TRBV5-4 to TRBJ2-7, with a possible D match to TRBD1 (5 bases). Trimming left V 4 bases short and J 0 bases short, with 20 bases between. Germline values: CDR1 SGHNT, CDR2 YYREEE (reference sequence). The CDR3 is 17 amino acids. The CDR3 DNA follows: TGTGCCAGCAGCCCGCAAGGTTCAGGGCCGACCTCCTACGAGCAGTACTTC. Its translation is CASSPQGSGPTSYEQYF.

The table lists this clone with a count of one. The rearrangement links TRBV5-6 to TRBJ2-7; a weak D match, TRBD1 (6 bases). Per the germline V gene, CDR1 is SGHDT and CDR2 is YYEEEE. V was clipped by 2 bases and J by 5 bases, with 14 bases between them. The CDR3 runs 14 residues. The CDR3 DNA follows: TGTGCCAGCAGCTTTGGGACAACAGGCCACGAGCAGTACTTC. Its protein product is CASSFGTTGHEQYF.

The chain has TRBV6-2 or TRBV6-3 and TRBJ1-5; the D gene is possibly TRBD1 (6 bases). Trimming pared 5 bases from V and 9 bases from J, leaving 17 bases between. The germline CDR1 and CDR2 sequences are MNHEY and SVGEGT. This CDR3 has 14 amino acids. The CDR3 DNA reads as TGTGCCAGCAGTCCCTCCGGGACAACTCTGCCCCAGCATTTT. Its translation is CASSPSGTTLPQHF.

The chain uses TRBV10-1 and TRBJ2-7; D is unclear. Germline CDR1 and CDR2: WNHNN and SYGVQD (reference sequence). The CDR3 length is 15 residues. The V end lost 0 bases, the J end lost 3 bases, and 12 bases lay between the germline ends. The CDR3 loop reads CASSESGNLGYEQYF. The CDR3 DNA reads TGCGCCAGCAGTGAGTCGGGGAATTTGGGCTACGAGCAGTACTTC.

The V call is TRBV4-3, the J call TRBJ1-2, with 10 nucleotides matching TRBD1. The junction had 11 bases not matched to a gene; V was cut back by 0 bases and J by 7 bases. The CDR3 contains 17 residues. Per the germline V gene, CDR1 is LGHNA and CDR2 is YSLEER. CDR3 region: CASSQDRTGGQWGGYTF. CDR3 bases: TGCGCCAGCAGCCAAGATAGGACAGGGGGGCAGTGGGGTGGCTACACCTTC.

Here the CDR3 DNA reads TGTGCCAGCAGCTTCGCCGGGCCCGAAAATGGCTACACCTTC. It codes for CASSFAGPENGYTF. This chain connects TRBV11-2 to TRBJ1-2; D gene unclear. This CDR3 region has 14 residues. V lost 3 bases and J 6 bases, leaving 14 bases between the germline ends. CDR1 and CDR2 from the germline V gene are SGHAT and FQNNGV.

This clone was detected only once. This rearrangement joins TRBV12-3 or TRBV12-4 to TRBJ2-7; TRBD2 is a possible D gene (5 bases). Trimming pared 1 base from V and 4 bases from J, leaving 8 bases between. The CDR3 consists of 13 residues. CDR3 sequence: CASSLDAGYEQYF. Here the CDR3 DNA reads TGTGCCAGCAGTTTAGACGCGGGTTACGAGCAGTACTTC.

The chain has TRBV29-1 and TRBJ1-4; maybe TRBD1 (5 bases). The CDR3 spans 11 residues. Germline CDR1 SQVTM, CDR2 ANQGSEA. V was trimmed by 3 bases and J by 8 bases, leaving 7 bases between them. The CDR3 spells CSVDSGEKLFF. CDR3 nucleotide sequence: TGCAGCGTTGATTCAGGGGAAAAACTGTTTTTT. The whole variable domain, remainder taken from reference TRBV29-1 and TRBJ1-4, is SAVISQKPSRDICQRGTSLTIQCQVDSQVTMMFWYRQQPGQSLTLIATANQGSEATYESGFVIDKFPISRPNLTFSTLTVSNMSPEDSSIYLCSVDSGEKLFFGSGTQLSVL.

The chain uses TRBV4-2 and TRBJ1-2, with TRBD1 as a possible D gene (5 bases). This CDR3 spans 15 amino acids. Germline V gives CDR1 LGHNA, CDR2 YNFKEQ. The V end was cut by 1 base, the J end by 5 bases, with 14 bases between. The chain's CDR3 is CASSQAGGSGYGYTF. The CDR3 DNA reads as TGTGCCAGCAGCCAAGCCGGGGGTTCGGGGTATGGCTACACCTTC.

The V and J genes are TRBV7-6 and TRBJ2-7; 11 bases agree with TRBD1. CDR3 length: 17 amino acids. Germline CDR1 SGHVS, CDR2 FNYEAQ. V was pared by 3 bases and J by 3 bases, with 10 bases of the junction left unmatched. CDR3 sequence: CASSLGQGEVFSYEQYF. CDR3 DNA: TGTGCCAGCAGCTTGGGACAGGGGGAAGTTTTCAGCTACGAGCAGTACTTC.

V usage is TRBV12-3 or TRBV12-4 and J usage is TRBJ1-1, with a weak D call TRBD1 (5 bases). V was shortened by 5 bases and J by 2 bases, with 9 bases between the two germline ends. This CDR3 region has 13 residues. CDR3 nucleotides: TGTGCCAGCAGTCTCGGGGACAACACTGAAGCTTTCTTT. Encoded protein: CASSLGDNTEAFF.

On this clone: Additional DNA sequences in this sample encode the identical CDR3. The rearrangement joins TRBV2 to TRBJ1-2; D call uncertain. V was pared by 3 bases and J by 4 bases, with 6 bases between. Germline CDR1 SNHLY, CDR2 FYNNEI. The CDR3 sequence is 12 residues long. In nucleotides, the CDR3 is TGTGCCAGCAGTGAGACCTCCTATGGCTACACCTTC. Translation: CASSETSYGYTF.

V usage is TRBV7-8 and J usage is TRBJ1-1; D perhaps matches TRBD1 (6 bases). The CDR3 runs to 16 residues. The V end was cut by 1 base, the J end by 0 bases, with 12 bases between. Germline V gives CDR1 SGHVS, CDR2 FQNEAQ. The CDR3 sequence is CASSLGDGGLNTEAFF. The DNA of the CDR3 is TGTGCCAGCAGCTTAGGGGACGGGGGGCTGAACACTGAAGCTTTCTTT.

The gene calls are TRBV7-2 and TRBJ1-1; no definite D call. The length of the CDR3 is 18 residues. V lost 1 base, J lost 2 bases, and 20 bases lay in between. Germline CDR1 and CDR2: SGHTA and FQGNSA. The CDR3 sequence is CASSLVPGTRTANTEAFF. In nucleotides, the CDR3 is TGTGCCAGCAGCTTAGTACCGGGAACTCGGACGGCTAACACTGAAGCTTTCTTT.

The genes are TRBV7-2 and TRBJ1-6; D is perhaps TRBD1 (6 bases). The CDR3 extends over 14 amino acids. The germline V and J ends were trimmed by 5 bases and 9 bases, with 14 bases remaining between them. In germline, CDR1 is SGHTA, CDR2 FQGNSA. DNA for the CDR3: TGTGCCAGCAGCGGGGACATACTATCTTCACCCCTCCACTTT. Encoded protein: CASSGDILSSPLHF.

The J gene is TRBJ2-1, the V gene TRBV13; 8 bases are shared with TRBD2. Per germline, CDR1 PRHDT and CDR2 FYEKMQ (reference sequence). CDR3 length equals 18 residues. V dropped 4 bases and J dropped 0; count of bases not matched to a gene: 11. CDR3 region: CASSSPGLGLYSYNEQFF. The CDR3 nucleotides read TGTGCCAGCAGCTCCCCGGGACTAGGCCTTTACTCCTACAATGAGCAGTTCTTC.

The CDR3 nucleotides are TGTGCCAGCAGTTTTTTCAGTCTCGGAGAGACCCAGTACTTC. Translating it yields CASSFFSLGETQYF. The chain is built from TRBV28 and TRBJ2-5; D not resolved. The ends were cut back, 3 bases at V and 4 bases at J, with 12 bases in the middle. Germline assignment: CDR1 MDHEN and CDR2 SYDVKM. CDR3 size: 14 residues.

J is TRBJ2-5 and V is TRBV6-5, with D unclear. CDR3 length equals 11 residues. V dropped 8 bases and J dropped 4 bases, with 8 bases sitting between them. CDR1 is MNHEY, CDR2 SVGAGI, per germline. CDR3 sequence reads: CASSTGETQYF. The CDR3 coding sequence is TGTGCCAGCTCCACGGGAGAGACCCAGTACTTC.

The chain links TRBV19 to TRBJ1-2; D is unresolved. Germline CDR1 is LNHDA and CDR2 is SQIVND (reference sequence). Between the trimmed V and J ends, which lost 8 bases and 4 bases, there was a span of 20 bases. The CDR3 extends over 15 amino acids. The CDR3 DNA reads TGTGCCAGTCATTCAGTCACCGATCGGGTCTATGGCTACACCTTC. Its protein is CASHSVTDRVYGYTF.